What follows is one TCR beta chain and its context. Its antigen is unknown. This CDR3 has 21 amino acids. With V trimmed by 0 bases and J by 1 base, 15 bases remained unmatched. From germline, CDR1 is ENHRY and CDR2 SYGVKD. At the time of sampling, donors were nominally healthy, though unrecorded immune exposures were likely. This sample is part of a study of cytomegalovirus exposure and HLA in healthy donors. The overall study: Of all 400 or so donors who were genotyped, about 80% belonged to the Caucasian-associated ancestry cluster.

The primer mix had 60 Vbeta and 13 Jbeta primers. Profiled with immunoSEQ multiplex PCR; TCRdb holds only in-frame clones, not every one. The repertoire consists of 200,000 to 300,000 clones, with approximately 84% occurring once and the leading ten covering 1.5% to 2.5%. Regarding the study as a whole: Likely technical artifact: a cluster of highly shared sequence variants. A prior analysis recorded that most TCR beta V segments were productive about 87% or about 30% of the time.

The sequence came from a woman aged 35 to 49 in good health and CMV-seropositive. This chain uses TRBV10-3 with TRBJ1-1, with 12 bases fitting TRBD1. The material sequenced was PBMCs. The CDR3 protein is CAISESRALGTGGARNTEAFF. In DNA, the CDR3 is TGTGCCATCAGTGAGTCTCGGGCCTTGGGGACAGGGGGCGCGCGGAACACTGAAGCTTTCTTT.